This paragraph covers one T cell receptor beta chain sequence. These data belong to a study of cytomegalovirus exposure and HLA in healthy donors. CDR1 and CDR2 (germline): MDHEN, SYDVKM. V lost 5 bases and J lost 6, with 23 bases in between. This CDR3 comprises 17 residues. The PCR made use of 60 Vbeta and 13 Jbeta primers. Here immunoSEQ multiplex PCR was the method, and the copy in TCRdb shows in-frame clones only, minus some. Here the sample spans around 180,000 clones, around 84% being singletons. This rearrangement joins TRBV28 to TRBJ2-1; the D gene is possibly TRBD2 (6 bases). The sample taken for sequencing was PBMCs. This receptor was obtained from a girl aged 2-10 years in good health and CMV-seropositive. The CDR3 DNA follows: TGTGCCAGCAGTCCTTCCTCAGCGCGGGATTCGAGCAATGAGCAGTTCTTC. It specifies CASSPSSARDSSNEQFF.